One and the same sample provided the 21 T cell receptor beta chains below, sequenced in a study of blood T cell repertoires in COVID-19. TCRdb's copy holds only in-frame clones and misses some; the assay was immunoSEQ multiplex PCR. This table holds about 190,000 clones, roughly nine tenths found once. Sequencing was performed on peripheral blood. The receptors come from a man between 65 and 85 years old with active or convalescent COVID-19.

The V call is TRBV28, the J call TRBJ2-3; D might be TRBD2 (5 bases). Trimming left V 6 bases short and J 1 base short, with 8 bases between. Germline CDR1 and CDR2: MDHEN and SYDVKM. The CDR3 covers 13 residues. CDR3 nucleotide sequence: TGTGCCAGCAGCGGAGCGGGCACAGATACGCAGTATTTT. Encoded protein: CASSGAGTDTQYF.

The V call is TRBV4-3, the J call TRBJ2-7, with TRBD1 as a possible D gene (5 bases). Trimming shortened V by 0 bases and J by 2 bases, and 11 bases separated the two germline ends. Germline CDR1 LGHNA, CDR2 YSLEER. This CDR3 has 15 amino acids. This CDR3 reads CASSQDQGTTYEQYF. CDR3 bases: TGCGCCAGCAGCCAAGATCAGGGAACCACCTACGAGCAGTACTTC.

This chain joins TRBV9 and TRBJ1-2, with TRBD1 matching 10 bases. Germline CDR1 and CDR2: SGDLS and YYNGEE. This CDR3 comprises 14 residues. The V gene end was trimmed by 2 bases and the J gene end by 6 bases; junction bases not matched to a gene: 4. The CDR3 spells CASSVMTGGDGYTF. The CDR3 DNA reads TGTGCCAGCAGCGTGATGACAGGGGGCGATGGCTACACCTTC.

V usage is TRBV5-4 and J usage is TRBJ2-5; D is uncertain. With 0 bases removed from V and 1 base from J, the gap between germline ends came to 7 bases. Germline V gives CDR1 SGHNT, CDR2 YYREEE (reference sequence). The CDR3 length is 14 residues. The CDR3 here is CASSLAGSQETQYF. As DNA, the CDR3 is TGTGCCAGCAGCTTGGCCGGTAGCCAAGAGACCCAGTACTTC.

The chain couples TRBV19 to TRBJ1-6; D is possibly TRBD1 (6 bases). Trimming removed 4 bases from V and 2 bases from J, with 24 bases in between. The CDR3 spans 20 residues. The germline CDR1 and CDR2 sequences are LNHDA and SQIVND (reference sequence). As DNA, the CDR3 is TGTGCCAGTAGTAACGAAAGGGGGGGTTCTCATAACCCCTATAATTCACCCCTCCACTTT. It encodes CASSNERGGSHNPYNSPLHF.

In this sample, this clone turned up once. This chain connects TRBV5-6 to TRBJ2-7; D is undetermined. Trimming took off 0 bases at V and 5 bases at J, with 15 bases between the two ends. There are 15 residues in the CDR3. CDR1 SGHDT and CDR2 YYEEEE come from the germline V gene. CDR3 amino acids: CASSLEPGRFDEQYF. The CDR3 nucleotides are TGTGCCAGCAGCTTGGAACCAGGCAGGTTCGACGAGCAGTACTTC.

CDR3 DNA sequence: TGTGCCAGCAGCGTAGCCACAGGTGGAACCGGGGAGCTGTTTTTT. Protein: CASSVATGGTGELFF. The chain uses TRBV9 and TRBJ2-2, with a possible D match to TRBD1 (5 bases). The CDR3 extends over 15 amino acids. V lost 0 bases and J 5 bases, leaving 11 bases between the germline ends. Germline V gene lookup returns CDR1 SGDLS and CDR2 YYNGEE. Variable domain in full (rest from reference TRBV9 and TRBJ2-2): DSGVTQTPKHLITATGQRVTLRCSPRSGDLSVYWYQQSLDQGLQFLIQYYNGEERAKGNILERFSAQQFPDLHSELNLSSLELGDSALYFCASSVATGGTGELFFGEGSRLTVL.

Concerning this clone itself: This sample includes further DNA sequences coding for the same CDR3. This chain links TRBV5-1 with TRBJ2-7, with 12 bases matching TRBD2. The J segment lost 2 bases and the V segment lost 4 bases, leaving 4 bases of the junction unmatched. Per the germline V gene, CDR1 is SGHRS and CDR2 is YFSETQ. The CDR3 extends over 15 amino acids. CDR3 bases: TGCGCCAGCAGCGAGGGACTAGCGGGCACCTACGAGCAGTACTTC. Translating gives CASSEGLAGTYEQYF.

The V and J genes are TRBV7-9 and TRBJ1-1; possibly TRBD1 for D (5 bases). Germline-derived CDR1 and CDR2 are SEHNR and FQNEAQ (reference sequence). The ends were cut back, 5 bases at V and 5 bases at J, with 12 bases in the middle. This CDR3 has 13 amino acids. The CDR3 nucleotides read TGTGCCAGCAGCCTCCAGGGTCGGACTGAAGCTTTCTTT. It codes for CASSLQGRTEAFF.

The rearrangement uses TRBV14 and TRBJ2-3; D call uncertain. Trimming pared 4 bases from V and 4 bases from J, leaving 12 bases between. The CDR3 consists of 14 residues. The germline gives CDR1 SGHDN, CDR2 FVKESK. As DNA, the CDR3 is TGTGCCAGCAGCCTGGCGGTTTTCCCAGATACGCAGTATTTT. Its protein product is CASSLAVFPDTQYF.

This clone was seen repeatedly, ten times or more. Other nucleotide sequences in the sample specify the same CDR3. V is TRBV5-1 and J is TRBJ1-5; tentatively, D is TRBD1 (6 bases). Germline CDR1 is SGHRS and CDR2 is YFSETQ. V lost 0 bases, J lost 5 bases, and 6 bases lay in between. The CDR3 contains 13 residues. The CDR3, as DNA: TGCGCCAGCAGCTTGGCAGGGGATCAGCCCCAGCATTTT. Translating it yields CASSLAGDQPQHF.

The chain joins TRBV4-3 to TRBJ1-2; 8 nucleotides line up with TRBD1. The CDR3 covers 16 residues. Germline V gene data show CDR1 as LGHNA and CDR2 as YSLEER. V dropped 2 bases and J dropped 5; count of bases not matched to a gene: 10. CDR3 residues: CASSQRTGFGVYGYTF. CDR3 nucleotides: TGCGCCAGCAGCCAAAGGACAGGGTTTGGAGTTTATGGCTACACCTTC.

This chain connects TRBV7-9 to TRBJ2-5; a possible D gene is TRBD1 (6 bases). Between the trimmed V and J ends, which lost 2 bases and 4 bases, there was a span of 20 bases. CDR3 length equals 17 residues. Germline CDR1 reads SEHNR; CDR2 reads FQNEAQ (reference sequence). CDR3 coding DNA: TGTGCCAGCAGCTTAAGCAGGGGCCACCTGAGGCCAGAGACCCAGTACTTC. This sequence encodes CASSLSRGHLRPETQYF.

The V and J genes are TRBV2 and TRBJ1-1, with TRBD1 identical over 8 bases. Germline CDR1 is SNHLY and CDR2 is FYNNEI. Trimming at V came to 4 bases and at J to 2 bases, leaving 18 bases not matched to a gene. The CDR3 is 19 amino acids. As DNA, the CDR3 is TGTGCCAGCAGTGCTAGAAGGCATACGTCAGGGGGCGGTAACACTGAAGCTTTCTTT. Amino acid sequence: CASSARRHTSGGGNTEAFF.

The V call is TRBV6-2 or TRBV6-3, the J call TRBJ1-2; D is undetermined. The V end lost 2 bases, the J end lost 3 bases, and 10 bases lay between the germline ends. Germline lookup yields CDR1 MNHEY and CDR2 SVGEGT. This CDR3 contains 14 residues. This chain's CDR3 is CASSYAGLDYGYTF. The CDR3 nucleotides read TGTGCCAGCAGTTACGCAGGACTGGACTATGGCTACACCTTC.

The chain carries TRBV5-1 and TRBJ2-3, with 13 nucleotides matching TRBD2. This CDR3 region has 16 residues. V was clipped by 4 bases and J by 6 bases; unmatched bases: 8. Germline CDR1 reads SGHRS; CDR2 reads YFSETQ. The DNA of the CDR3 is TGCGCCAGCAGCCCGACTAGCGGGAGGCGGGGGGATACGCAGTATTTT. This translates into CASSPTSGRRGDTQYF.

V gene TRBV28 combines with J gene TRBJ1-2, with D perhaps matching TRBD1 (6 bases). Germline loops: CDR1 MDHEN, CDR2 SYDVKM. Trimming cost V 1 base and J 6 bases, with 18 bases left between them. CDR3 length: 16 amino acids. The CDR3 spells CASSLLGGDPGDGYTF. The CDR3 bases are TGTGCCAGCAGTTTATTAGGTGGGGACCCAGGGGATGGCTACACCTTC.

CDR3 sequence reads: CASTPAGLPNEQFF. The CDR3 DNA reads as TGTGCCAGCACCCCGGCGGGTCTTCCCAATGAGCAGTTCTTC. This chain links TRBV27 with TRBJ2-1, with D possibly matching TRBD2 (5 bases). V lost 7 bases and J 6 bases, leaving 16 bases between the germline ends. The CDR3 consists of 14 residues. CDR1 is MNHEY and CDR2 is SMNVEV in the germline V gene (reference sequence).

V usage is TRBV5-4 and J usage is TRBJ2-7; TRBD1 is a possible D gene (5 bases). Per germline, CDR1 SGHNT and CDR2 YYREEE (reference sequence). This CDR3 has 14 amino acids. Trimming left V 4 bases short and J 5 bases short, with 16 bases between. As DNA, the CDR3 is TGTGCCAGCAGCCAAACTGGGTCAGGGAACGAGCAGTACTTC. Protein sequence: CASSQTGSGNEQYF.

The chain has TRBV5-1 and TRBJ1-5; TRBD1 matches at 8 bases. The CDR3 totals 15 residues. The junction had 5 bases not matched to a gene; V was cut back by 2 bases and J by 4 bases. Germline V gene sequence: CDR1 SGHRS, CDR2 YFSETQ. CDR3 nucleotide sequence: TGCGCCAGCAGCTTCGGACAGGGCAGGAATCAGCCCCAGCATTTT. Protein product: CASSFGQGRNQPQHF.

CDR3 region: CASSPSFSTDTQYF. In nucleotides, the CDR3 is TGTGCCAGCTCACCCTCCTTTAGCACAGATACGCAGTATTTT. The chain couples TRBV18 to TRBJ2-3; D not resolved. The ends were cut back, 3 bases at V and 0 bases at J, with 7 bases in the middle. The CDR3 extends over 14 amino acids. Germline lookup yields CDR1 KGHSH and CDR2 LQKENI.